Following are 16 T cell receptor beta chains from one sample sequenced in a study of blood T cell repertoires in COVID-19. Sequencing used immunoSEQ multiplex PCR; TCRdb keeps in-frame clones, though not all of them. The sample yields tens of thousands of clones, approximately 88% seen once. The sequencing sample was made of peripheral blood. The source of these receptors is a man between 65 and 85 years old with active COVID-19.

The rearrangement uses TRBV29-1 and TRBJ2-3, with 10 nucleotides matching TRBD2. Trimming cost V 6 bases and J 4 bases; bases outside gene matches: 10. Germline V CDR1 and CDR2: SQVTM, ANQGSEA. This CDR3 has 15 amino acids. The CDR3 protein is CSVIRLAGLADTQYF. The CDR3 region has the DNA TGCAGCGTGATCAGACTAGCGGGCCTCGCAGATACGCAGTATTTT.

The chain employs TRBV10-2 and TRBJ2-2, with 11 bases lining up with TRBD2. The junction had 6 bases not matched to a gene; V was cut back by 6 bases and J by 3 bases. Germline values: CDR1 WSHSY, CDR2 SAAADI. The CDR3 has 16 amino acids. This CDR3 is CASRAGTSGHTGELFF. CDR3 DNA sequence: TGCGCCAGCAGAGCCGGGACTAGCGGCCACACCGGGGAGCTGTTTTTT.

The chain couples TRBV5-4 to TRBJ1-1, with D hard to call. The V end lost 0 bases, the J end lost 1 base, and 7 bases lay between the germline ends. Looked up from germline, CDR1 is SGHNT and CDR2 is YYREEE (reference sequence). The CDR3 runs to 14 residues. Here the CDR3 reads CASSLGGPNTEAFF. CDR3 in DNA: TGTGCCAGCAGCTTGGGAGGGCCGAACACTGAAGCTTTCTTT.

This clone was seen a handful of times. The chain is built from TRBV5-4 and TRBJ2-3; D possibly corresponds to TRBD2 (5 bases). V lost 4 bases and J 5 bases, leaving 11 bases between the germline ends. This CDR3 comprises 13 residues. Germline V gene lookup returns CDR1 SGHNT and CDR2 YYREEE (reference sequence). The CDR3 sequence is CASSAPLGDTQYF. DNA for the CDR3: TGTGCCAGCAGCGCTCCACTAGGAGATACGCAGTATTTT.

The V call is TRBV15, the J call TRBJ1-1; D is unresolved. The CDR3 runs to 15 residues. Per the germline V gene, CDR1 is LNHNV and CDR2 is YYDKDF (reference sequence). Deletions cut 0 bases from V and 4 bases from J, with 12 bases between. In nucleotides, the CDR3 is TGTGCCACCAGCAGAGATCGGGGTTACGGCACTGAAGCTTTCTTT. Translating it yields CATSRDRGYGTEAFF.

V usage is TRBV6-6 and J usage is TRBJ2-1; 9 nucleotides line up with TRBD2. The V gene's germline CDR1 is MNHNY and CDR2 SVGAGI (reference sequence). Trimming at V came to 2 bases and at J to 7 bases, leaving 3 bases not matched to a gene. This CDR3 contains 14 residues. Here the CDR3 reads CASSYAGGGNEQFF. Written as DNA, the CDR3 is TGTGCCAGCAGTTACGCGGGAGGGGGGAATGAGCAGTTCTTC.

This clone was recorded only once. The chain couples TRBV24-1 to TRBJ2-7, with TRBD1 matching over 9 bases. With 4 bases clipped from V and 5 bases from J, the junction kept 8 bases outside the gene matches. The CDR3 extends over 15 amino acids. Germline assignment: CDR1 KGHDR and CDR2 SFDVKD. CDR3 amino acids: CATSESGTGYNEQYF. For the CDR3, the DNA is TGTGCCACCAGTGAATCCGGGACAGGGTATAACGAGCAGTACTTC.

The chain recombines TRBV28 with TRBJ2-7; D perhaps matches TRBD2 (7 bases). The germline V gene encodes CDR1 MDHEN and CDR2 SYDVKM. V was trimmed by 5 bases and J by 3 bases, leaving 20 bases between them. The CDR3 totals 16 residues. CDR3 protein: CASSGGGQRAFYEQYF. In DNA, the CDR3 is TGTGCCAGCAGTGGGGGGGGGCAAAGGGCCTTCTACGAGCAGTACTTC.

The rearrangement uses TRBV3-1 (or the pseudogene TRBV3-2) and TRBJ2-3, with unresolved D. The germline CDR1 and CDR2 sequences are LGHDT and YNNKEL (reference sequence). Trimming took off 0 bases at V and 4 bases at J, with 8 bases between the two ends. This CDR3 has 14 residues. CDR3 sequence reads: CASSQDPQSDTQYF. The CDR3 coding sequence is TGTGCCAGCAGCCAAGATCCCCAGTCAGATACGCAGTATTTT.

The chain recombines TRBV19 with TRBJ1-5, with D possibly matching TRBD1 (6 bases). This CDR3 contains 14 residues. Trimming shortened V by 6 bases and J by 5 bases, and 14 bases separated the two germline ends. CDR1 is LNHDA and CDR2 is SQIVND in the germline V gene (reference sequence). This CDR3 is CASRGGGSYQPQHF. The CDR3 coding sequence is TGTGCCAGTAGAGGGGGAGGGAGCTATCAGCCCCAGCATTTT. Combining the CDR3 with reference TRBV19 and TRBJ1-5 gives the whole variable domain DGGITQSPKYLFRKEGQNVTLSCEQNLNHDAMYWYRQDPGQGLRLIYYSQIVNDFQKGDIAEGYSVSREKKESFPLTVTSAQKNPTAFYLCASRGGGSYQPQHFGDGTRLSIL.

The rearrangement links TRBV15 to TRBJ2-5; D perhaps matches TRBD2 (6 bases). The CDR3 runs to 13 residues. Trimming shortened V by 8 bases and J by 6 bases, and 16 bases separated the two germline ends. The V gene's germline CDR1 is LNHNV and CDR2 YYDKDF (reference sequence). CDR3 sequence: CATGDQGGKTQYF. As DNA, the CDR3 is TGTGCCACCGGAGACCAGGGAGGAAAGACCCAGTACTTC.

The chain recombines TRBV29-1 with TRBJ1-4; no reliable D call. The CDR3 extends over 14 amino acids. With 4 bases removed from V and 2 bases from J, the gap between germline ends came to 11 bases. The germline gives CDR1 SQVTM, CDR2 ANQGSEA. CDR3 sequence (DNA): TGCAGCGTTGTGGGTACGGGGACTAATGAAAAACTGTTTTTT. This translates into CSVVGTGTNEKLFF.

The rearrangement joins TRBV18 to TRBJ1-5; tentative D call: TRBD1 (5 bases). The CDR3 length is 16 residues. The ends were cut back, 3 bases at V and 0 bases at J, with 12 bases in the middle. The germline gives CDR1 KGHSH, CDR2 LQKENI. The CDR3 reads CASSPGGGGSNQPQHF. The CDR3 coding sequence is TGTGCCAGCTCACCCGGTGGGGGGGGTAGCAATCAGCCCCAGCATTTT.

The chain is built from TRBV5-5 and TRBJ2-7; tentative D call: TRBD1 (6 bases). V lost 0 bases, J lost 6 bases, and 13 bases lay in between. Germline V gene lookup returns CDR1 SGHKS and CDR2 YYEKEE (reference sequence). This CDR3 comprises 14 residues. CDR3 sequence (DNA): TGTGCCAGCAGCTTGGGGGGGCTCGCCTCCGAGCAGTACTTC. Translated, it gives CASSLGGLASEQYF. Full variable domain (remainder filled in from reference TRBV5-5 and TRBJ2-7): DAGVTQSPTHLIKTRGQQVTLRCSPISGHKSVSWYQQVLGQGPQFIFQYYEKEERGRGNFPDRFSARQFPNYSSELNVNALLLGDSALYLCASSLGGLASEQYFGPGTRLTVT.

The CDR3 DNA is TGCGCCAGCAGCCTGACAGGGGACTACTACAATGAGCAGTTCTTC. Protein: CASSLTGDYYNEQFF. The genes are TRBV5-1 and TRBJ2-1; TRBD1 might be the D (8 bases). CDR1 is SGHRS and CDR2 is YFSETQ in the germline V gene. The CDR3 spans 15 residues. V shed 4 bases and J shed 3 bases, with 14 bases lying between them.

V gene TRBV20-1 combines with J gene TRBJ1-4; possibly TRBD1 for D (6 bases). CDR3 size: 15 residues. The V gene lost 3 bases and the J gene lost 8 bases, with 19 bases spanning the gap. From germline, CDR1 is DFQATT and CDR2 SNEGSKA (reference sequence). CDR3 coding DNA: TGCAGTGCTAGTCGCGACGACAGGATAGAAGAAAAACTGTTTTTT. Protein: CSASRDDRIEEKLFF.